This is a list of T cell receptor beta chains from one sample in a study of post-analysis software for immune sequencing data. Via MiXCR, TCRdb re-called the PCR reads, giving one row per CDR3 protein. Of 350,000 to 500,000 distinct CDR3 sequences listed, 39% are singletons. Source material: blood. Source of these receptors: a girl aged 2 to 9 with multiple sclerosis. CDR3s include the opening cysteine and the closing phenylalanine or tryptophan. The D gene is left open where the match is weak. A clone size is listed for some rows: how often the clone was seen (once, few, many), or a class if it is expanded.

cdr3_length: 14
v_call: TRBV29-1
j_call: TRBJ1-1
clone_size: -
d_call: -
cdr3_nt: TGCAGCGTTGAGAGGAGAGTTATGAACACTGAAGCTTTCTTT
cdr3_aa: CSVERRVMNTEAFF

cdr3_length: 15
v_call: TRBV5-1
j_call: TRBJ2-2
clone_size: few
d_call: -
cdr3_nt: TGCGCCAGCAGCTCTGGGACGAGCGGCGCCGGGGAGCTGTTTTTT
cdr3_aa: CASSSGTSGAGELFF

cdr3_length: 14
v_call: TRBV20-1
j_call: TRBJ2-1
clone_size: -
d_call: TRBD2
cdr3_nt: TGCAGTGCTCTGACTAGCGGGGGGGACAATGAGCAGTTCTTC
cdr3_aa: CSALTSGGDNEQFF

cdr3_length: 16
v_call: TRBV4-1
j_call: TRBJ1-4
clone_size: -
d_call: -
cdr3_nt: TGCGCCAGCACCCGAGGTGGGTCAGCAACTAATGAAAAACTGTTTTTT
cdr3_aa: CASTRGGSATNEKLFF

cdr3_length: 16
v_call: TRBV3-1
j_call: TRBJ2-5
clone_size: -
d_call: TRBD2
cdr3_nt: TGTGCCAGCAGCCAAATCCTAGCGGGAGTCGGAGAGACCCAGTACTTC
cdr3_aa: CASSQILAGVGETQYF

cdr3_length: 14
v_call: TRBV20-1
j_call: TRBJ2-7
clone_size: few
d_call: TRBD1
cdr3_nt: TGCAGTGCTAGAGACAGGACAGGAACCTACGAGCAGTACTTC
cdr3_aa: CSARDRTGTYEQYF

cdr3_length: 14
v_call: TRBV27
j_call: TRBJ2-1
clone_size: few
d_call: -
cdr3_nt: TGTGCCAGCAAAGGGTGGGGGGGCCGCGATGAGCAGTTCTTC
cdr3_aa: CASKGWGGRDEQFF

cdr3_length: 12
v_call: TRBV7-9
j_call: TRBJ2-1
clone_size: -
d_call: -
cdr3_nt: TGTGCCAGCACCTGGGAGGGGGCTGACCAGTTCTTC
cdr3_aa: CASTWEGADQFF

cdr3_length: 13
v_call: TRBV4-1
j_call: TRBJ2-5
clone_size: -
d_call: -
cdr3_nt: TGCGCCAGCAGCCAAGTAACCGCAAATGAGCAGTACTTC
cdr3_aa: CASSQVTANEQYF

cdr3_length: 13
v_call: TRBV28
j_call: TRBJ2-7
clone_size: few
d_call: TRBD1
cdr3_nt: TGTGCCAGCAGTTTCCTAACAGGGGCAGCCGCGTACTTC
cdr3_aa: CASSFLTGAAAYF

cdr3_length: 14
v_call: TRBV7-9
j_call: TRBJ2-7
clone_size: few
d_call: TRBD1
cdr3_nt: TGTGCCAGCAGCTTAGGGGACAGTTATTACGAGCAGTACTTC
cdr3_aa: CASSLGDSYYEQYF

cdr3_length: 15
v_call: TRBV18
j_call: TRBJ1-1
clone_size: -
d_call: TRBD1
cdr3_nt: TGTGCCAGCTCACCAATTACTGGACAGGACACTGAAGCTTTCTTT
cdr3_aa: CASSPITGQDTEAFF

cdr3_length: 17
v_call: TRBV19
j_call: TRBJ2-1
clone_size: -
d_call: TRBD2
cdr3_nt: TGTGCCAGTAGTATAACGACTAGCGGGTTCCCTTACAATGAGCAGTTCTTC
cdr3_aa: CASSITTSGFPYNEQFF

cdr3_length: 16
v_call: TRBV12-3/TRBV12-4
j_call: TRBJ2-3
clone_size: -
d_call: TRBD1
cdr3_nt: TGTGCCGGCAGTCGCTGGGGACAGGCCCGCACAGATACGCAGTATTTT
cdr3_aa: CAGSRWGQARTDTQYF

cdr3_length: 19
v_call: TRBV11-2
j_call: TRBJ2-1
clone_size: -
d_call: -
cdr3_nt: TGTGCCAGCAGCTTAATGGGACATAGGGAGTACAGCTCCTACAATGAGCAGTTCTTC
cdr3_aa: CASSLMGHREYSSYNEQFF

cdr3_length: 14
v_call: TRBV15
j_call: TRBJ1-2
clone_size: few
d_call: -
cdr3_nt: TGTGCCACCAGCAGAGATAGTTACAGTGGCGGCTACACCTTC
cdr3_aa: CATSRDSYSGGYTF

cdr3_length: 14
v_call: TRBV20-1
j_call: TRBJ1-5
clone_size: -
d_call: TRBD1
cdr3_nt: TGCAGTGCCAGCTCGACAGGGCCAAATCAGCCCCAGCATTTT
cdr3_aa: CSASSTGPNQPQHF

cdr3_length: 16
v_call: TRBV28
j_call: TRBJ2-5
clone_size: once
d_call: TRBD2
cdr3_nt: TGTGCCAGCAACCTAGCCCGGGACTATCTCCAAGAGACCCAGTACTTC
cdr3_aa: CASNLARDYLQETQYF

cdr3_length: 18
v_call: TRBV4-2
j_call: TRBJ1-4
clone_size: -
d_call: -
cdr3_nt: TGTGCCAGCAGCCAAGCCCTTCCCGGGGGACATCGGCATAAGAAACTGTTTTTT
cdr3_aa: CASSQALPGGHRHKKLFF

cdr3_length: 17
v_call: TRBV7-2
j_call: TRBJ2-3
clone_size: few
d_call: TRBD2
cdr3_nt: TGTGCCAGCAGCCGACACCCTGGGCGGGGGGACACAGATACGCAGTATTTT
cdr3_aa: CASSRHPGRGDTDTQYF

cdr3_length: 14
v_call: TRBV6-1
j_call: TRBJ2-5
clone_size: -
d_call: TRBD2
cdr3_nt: TGTGCCAGCAGGGAAGCGGGGGTTCGTGAGACCCAGTACTTC
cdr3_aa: CASREAGVRETQYF

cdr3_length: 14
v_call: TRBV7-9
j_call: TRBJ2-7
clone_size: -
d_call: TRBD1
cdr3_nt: TGTTCCAGCAGTGAAGGACAGGGATGGTACGAGCAGTACTTC
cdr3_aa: CSSSEGQGWYEQYF

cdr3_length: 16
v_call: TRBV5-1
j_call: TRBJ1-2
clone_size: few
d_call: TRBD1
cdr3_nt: TGCGCCAGCAGCAGGGACTCAGGGGGCACGTACTATGGCTACACCTTC
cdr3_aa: CASSRDSGGTYYGYTF

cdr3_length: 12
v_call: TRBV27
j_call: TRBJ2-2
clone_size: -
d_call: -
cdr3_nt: TGTGCCAGCAGTTTCTTCACCGGGGAGCTGTTTTTT
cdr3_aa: CASSFFTGELFF

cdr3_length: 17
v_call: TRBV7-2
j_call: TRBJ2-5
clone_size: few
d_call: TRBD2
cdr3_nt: TGTGCCAGCAGCTTAGGACTAGCGGGAGGATCCCAAGAGACCCAGTACTTC
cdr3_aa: CASSLGLAGGSQETQYF

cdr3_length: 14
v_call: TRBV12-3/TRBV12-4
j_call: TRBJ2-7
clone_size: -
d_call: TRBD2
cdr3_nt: TGTGCCAGCAGTTTTTGGAGCGGGGGCTACGAGCAGTACTTC
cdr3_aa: CASSFWSGGYEQYF

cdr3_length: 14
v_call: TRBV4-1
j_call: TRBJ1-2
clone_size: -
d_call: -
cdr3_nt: TGCGCCAGCAGCCTACCTGGGCGGGTTAAAGGCTACACCTTC
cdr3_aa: CASSLPGRVKGYTF

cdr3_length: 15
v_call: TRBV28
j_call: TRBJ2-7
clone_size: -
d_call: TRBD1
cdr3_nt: TGTGCCAGCACCCTATACAGGGGGAACATCTACGAGCAGTACTTC
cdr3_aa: CASTLYRGNIYEQYF

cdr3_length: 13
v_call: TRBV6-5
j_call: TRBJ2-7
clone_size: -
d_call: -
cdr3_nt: TGTGCCAGCAGTTTTAGACCTGACTACGAGCAGTACTTC
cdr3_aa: CASSFRPDYEQYF

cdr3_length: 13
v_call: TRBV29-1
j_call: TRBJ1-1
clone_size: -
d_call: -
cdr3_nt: TGCAGCGTTGCAACCGGGATGGACACTGAAGCTTTCTTT
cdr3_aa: CSVATGMDTEAFF

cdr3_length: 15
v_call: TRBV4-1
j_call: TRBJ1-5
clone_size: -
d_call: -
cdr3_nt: TGCGCCAGCAGCCAAGGCAGGGAGATCAATCAGCCCCAGCATTTT
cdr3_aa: CASSQGREINQPQHF

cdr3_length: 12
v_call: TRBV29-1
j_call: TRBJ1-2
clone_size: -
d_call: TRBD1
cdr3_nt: TGCAGCACCTCGACAGGGGGCCCTAGCTACACCTTC
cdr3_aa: CSTSTGGPSYTF

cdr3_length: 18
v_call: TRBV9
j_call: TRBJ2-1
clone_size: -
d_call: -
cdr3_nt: TGTGCCAGCAGCGTAGATTCGTGGGCGGACAGCTCCTACAATGAGCAGTTCTTC
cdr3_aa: CASSVDSWADSSYNEQFF

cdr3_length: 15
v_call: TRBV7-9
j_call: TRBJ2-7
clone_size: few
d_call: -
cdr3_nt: TGTGCCAGCAGCTTAGTTGGCCGGGACTCCTACGAGCAGTACTTC
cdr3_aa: CASSLVGRDSYEQYF

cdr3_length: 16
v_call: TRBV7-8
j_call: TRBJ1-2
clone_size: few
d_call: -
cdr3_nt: TGTGCCAGCAGCTTAGCCGACAGGCTGACTAACTATGGCTACACCTTC
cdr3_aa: CASSLADRLTNYGYTF

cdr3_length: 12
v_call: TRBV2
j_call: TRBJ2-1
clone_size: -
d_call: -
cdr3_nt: TGTGCCAGCATCCGGGGAGACAATGAGCAGTTCTTC
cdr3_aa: CASIRGDNEQFF

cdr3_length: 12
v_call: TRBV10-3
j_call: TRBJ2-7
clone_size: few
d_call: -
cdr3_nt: TGTGCCATCAGCGGTGGGGTGGCAGAGCAGTACTTC
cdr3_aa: CAISGGVAEQYF

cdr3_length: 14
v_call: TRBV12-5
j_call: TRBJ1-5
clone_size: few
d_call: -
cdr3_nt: TGTGCTAGTGGTTTGGTACCTTCCAATCAGCCCCAGCATTTT
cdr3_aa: CASGLVPSNQPQHF

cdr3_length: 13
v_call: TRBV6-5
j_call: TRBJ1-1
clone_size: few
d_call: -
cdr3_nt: TGTGCCAGCAGGAAACAGGGTATCACTGAAGCTTTCTTT
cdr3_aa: CASRKQGITEAFF

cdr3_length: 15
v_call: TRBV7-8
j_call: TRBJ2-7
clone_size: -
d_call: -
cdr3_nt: TGTGCCAGCAGCCAAACCGGGGCACTCTCCTACGAGCAGTACTTC
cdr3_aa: CASSQTGALSYEQYF

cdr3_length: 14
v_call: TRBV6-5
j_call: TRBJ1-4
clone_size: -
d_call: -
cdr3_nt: TGTGCCAGCAAGATAGACTACCTTAATGAAAAACTGTTTTTT
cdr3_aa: CASKIDYLNEKLFF

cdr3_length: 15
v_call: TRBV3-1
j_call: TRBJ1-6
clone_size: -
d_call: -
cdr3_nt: TGTGCCAGCAGCCAAGGTGTAGGGTGGAATTCACCCCTCCACTTT
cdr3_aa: CASSQGVGWNSPLHF

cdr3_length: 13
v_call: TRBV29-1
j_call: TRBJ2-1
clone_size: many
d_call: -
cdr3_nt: TGCAGCGTACAGGGAGTATCCTACAATGAGCAGTTCTTC
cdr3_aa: CSVQGVSYNEQFF